Shown below are 14 T cell receptor beta chains from a single sample sequenced in a study of beta chain features in type 1 diabetes. Expressed TCRB transcripts were sequenced after all isolated RNA was converted to cDNA. The table came from immunoSEQ multiplex PCR; TCRdb's copy has only in-frame clones and leaves some out. The sample holds over 500,000 clones; around a sixth are singletons and the top ten take 0.093%. Source material: naive CD4+ T cells from blood. The receptor source for this set is a man younger than 35 in good health.

V gene TRBV4-3 combines with J gene TRBJ1-2; D gene uncertain. This CDR3 comprises 17 residues. Germline loops: CDR1 LGHNA, CDR2 YSLEER. Trimming shortened V by 0 bases and J by 2 bases, and 16 bases separated the two germline ends. CDR3 region: CASSQELRFRNNYGYTF. CDR3 nucleotides: TGCGCCAGCAGCCAAGAGCTCAGGTTTCGGAACAACTATGGCTACACCTTC.

J is TRBJ1-5 and V is TRBV28; D is uncertain. V shed 5 bases and J shed 7 bases, with 6 bases lying between them. CDR3 length: 11 amino acids. Per germline, CDR1 MDHEN and CDR2 SYDVKM. The CDR3 DNA reads as TGTGCCAGCAGTAAACCACAGCCCCAGCATTTT. Protein: CASSKPQPQHF. The full variable domain, completed using reference TRBV28 and TRBJ1-5, is DVKVTQSSRYLVKRTGEKVFLECVQDMDHENMFWYRQDPGLGLRLIYFSYDVKMKEKGDIPEGYSVSREKKERFSLILESASTNQTSMYLCASSKPQPQHFGDGTRLSIL.

This clone was picked up a small number of times. V usage is TRBV7-2 and J usage is TRBJ1-2; D is ambiguous. Deletions cut 0 bases from V and 7 bases from J, with 15 bases between. This CDR3 has 15 amino acids. Germline loops: CDR1 SGHTA, CDR2 FQGNSA. This CDR3 reads CASSLAATPSGGYTF. Here the CDR3 DNA reads TGTGCCAGCAGCTTAGCGGCGACTCCCTCGGGTGGCTACACCTTC.

The chain couples TRBV28 to TRBJ1-1; D gene ambiguous. Germline CDR1 and CDR2: MDHEN and SYDVKM. The ends were cut back, 3 bases at V and 4 bases at J, with 12 bases in the middle. The CDR3 contains 14 residues. The CDR3 loop reads CASSFSGGSTEAFF. CDR3 in DNA: TGTGCCAGCAGTTTCTCGGGTGGGAGCACTGAAGCTTTCTTT.

This clone showed up just a few times. This chain links TRBV30 with TRBJ1-1; possibly TRBD1 for D (6 bases). Trimming left V 3 bases short and J 2 bases short, with 16 bases between. This CDR3 has 15 residues. The V gene's germline CDR1 is GTSNPN and CDR2 SVGIG (reference sequence). CDR3 coding DNA: TGTGCCTGGAGGATCCCCGGGACACACAACACTGAAGCTTTCTTT. It codes for CAWRIPGTHNTEAFF.

The DNA of the CDR3 is TGTGCCAGCAGCTTGGCCGGCGGGGGGGCCTATGAGCAGTTCTTC. Translated, it gives CASSLAGGGAYEQFF. This chain uses TRBV5-4 with TRBJ2-1; 9 nucleotides agree with TRBD2. This CDR3 comprises 15 residues. The V and J ends lost 0 bases and 8 bases, in that order; junction bases with no gene match: 6. CDR1 and CDR2 from the germline V gene are SGHNT and YYREEE (reference sequence).

The chain links TRBV27 to TRBJ1-6; 9 positions agree with TRBD1. The junction had 11 bases not matched to a gene; V was cut back by 5 bases and J by 9 bases. This CDR3 region has 16 residues. CDR1 is MNHEY, CDR2 SMNVEV, per germline (reference sequence). In nucleotides, the CDR3 is TGTGCCAGCAGTGAACCGGGACAGGGAGCAGGTTCACCCCTCCACTTT. Amino acid sequence: CASSEPGQGAGSPLHF.

The rearrangement joins TRBV28 to TRBJ1-1, with D tentatively TRBD1 (5 bases). V gave up 5 bases and J gave up 8 bases, with 12 bases separating them. This CDR3 has 12 amino acids. The germline V gene has CDR1 MDHEN and CDR2 SYDVKM. As DNA, the CDR3 is TGTGCCAGCAGTGCGAAGACAGCAGAAGCTTTCTTT. Amino acid sequence: CASSAKTAEAFF.

V usage is TRBV18 and J usage is TRBJ1-1, with D tentatively TRBD1 (5 bases). Germline lookup yields CDR1 KGHSH and CDR2 LQKENI. The CDR3 runs to 14 residues. V was shortened by 3 bases and J by 0 bases, with 8 bases between the two germline ends. CDR3 sequence: CASSPTVLNTEAFF. The CDR3 nucleotides read TGTGCCAGCTCACCGACAGTTCTGAACACTGAAGCTTTCTTT.

This clone was recorded a few times. The chain carries TRBV9 and TRBJ2-1; the D gene is possibly TRBD2 (6 bases). The CDR3 totals 15 residues. From germline, CDR1 is SGDLS and CDR2 YYNGEE. The ends were cut back, 0 bases at V and 3 bases at J, with 10 bases in the middle. The CDR3 nucleotides are TGTGCCAGCAGCGTAGGCCCTAGCGTCTACAATGAGCAGTTCTTC. Encoded protein: CASSVGPSVYNEQFF.

The chain links TRBV5-1 to TRBJ2-7; 8 bases line up with TRBD1. This CDR3 is 13 amino acids long. V lost 6 bases, J lost 1 base, and 3 bases stayed unmatched. The germline gives CDR1 SGHRS, CDR2 YFSETQ. The CDR3 DNA reads as TGCGCCAGCAACGACAGGGGATCCTACGAGCAGTACTTC. Amino acid sequence: CASNDRGSYEQYF.

The DNA of the CDR3 is TGTGCCATCAGCACAGGACAGGGAAGGCTATCATCCTACGAGCAGTACTTC. Its protein is CAISTGQGRLSSYEQYF. The chain employs TRBV10-3 and TRBJ2-7, with 8 nucleotides matching TRBD1. J lost 1 base, V lost 6 bases, and 14 bases had no gene match. The germline CDR1 and CDR2 sequences are ENHRY and SYGVKD. The CDR3 totals 17 residues.

This clone has more than one count but fewer than ten. This rearrangement joins TRBV13 to TRBJ2-3; D remains ambiguous. Germline assignment: CDR1 PRHDT and CDR2 FYEKMQ (reference sequence). Trimming left V 3 bases short and J 9 bases short, with 13 bases between. The CDR3 runs 13 residues. CDR3 protein: CASSFTLGVTQYF. The CDR3 nucleotides read TGTGCCAGCAGCTTCACTCTTGGGGTAACGCAGTATTTT.

This clone was seen more than once but under ten times. The V and J genes are TRBV7-2 and TRBJ2-4; tentatively, D is TRBD2 (6 bases). Trimming took 1 base from V and 1 from J, leaving 11 bases between them. From germline, CDR1 is SGHTA and CDR2 FQGNSA. This CDR3 is 16 amino acids long. The DNA of the CDR3 is TGTGCCAGCAGCTTAGGGGCGGGGAGCGCCAAAAACATTCAGTACTTC. The encoded protein is CASSLGAGSAKNIQYF.